The 3 T cell receptor beta chains listed next were all sequenced from one sample in a study of human T cells and chemical hapten exposure. MiXCR, run by TCRdb on the RACE reads, gives a single entry per CDR3 protein. The data hold fewer than 500,000 distinct CDR3 sequences, with 4% to 5.5% observed a single time. Regarding time point: patch test 1, 2 weeks after DPC sensitization. Treatment given: therapeutic diphenylcyclopropenone sensitization with weekly scalp DPC. Here the sequenced sample was whole blood, taken in connection with sensitization to the hapten diphenylcyclopropenone (DPC). Receptor source: a woman aged 50 to 65 with alopecia areata. Some clones in this sample may be carry-over from other donors' samples.

This rearrangement joins TRBV12-3 or TRBV12-4 to TRBJ2-3, with 7 bases lining up with TRBD1. Trimming removed 5 bases from V and 7 bases from J; junction bases left unmatched: 6. The CDR3 length is 13 residues. The CDR3 DNA sequence: TGTGCCAGCAGTCTAGGGGGCTCCAATACGCAGTATTTT. Residues: CASSLGGSNTQYF.

V gene TRBV5-5 combines with J gene TRBJ2-3; D tentatively fits TRBD1 or TRBD2 (7 bases each). Trimming pared 0 bases from V and 5 bases from J, leaving 19 bases between. Per the germline V gene, CDR1 is SGHKS and CDR2 is YYEKEE (reference sequence). The CDR3 runs 17 residues. CDR3 sequence (DNA): TGTGCCAGCAGCTTGGACAGGGGACGGGGGGCCCTAGATACGCAGTATTTT. Translated: CASSLDRGRGALDTQYF.

Only a few counts were recorded for this clonotype. The V call is TRBV6-2 or TRBV6-3, the J call TRBJ1-4; perhaps TRBD1 as D (5 bases). V lost 9 bases and J 8 bases, leaving 19 bases between the germline ends. The CDR3 has 14 amino acids. In germline, CDR1 is MNHEY, CDR2 SVGEGT. CDR3 nucleotides: TGTGCCAGTAAGCAGGGCTTTACGCGCGAAAAACTGTTTTTT. It translates to CASKQGFTREKLFF.